The 22 T cell receptor beta chains reported below all come from one sample, sequenced in a study of T cell responses to AZD1222 COVID-19 vaccine. Data came from immunoSEQ multiplex PCR; TCRdb stores just in-frame clones and leaves some out. The table shows some 180,000 clones, with about 87% occurring only once. The sample was peripheral blood, taken on day 0 of AZD1222 vaccination. Every receptor here comes from an adult in good health.

This chain links TRBV2 with TRBJ1-5; 9 bases match TRBD1. CDR3 length: 15 residues. Germline CDR1 reads SNHLY; CDR2 reads FYNNEI. The junction had 7 bases not matched to a gene; V was cut back by 6 bases and J by 4 bases. The CDR3 nucleotides read TGTGCCAGCAGAGCGGGACAGGGAAAAAATCAGCCCCAGCATTTT. It yields the protein CASRAGQGKNQPQHF.

On this clone itself: This may arise from a read error, as a much more abundant clone is one base away. The chain links TRBV2 to TRBJ1-5, with unresolved D. Trimming shortened V by 5 bases and J by 0 bases, and 5 bases separated the two germline ends. Germline CDR1 reads SNHLY; CDR2 reads FYNNEI. There are 13 residues in the CDR3. The CDR3 DNA follows: TGTGCCAGCAGTCTCATTAGCAATCAGCCCCAGCATTTT. It yields the protein CASSLISNQPQHF. Together with reference TRBV2 and TRBJ1-5, the CDR3 gives the full variable domain: EPEVTQTPSHQVTQMGQEVILRCVPISNHLYFYWYRQILGQKVEFLVSFYNNEISEKSEIFDDQFSVERPDGSNFTLKIRSTKLEDSAMYFCASSLISNQPQHFGDGTRLSIL.

This clone was seen a single time. V and J are TRBV19 and TRBJ1-5; D might be TRBD1 (5 bases). Germline V gives CDR1 LNHDA, CDR2 SQIVND (reference sequence). Trimming left V 3 bases short and J 8 bases short, with 8 bases between. This CDR3 region has 12 residues. The chain's CDR3 is CASSILQEPQHF. The CDR3 DNA is TGTGCCAGTAGTATCTTACAGGAGCCCCAGCATTTT.

CDR3 DNA sequence: TGTGCCAGCAGCCCCGACAGGGTGGGCTATGGCTACACCTTC. Amino acids: CASSPDRVGYGYTF. This rearrangement joins TRBV11-2 to TRBJ1-2; 7 positions agree with TRBD1. CDR3 length: 14 amino acids. Germline CDR1 and CDR2: SGHAT and FQNNGV. V shed 5 bases and J 4 bases; nucleotides not matched to a gene: 7.

The gene calls are TRBV28 and TRBJ1-5; no firm D call. Germline lookup yields CDR1 MDHEN and CDR2 SYDVKM. With 8 bases removed from V and 2 bases from J, the gap between germline ends came to 13 bases. CDR3 length equals 14 residues. In DNA, the CDR3 is TGTGCCAGCGTGGTTGGACGGCGCAATCAGCCCCAGCATTTT. It encodes CASVVGRRNQPQHF.

The rearrangement links TRBV6-1 to TRBJ1-5; 7 bases agree with TRBD1. This CDR3 is 15 amino acids long. The ends lost 3 bases at V and 2 bases at J; junction bases unmatched: 4. Germline values: CDR1 MNHNS, CDR2 SASEGT. This CDR3 reads CASSDGTVGNQPQHF. The CDR3 nucleotides read TGTGCCAGCAGTGATGGGACAGTGGGCAATCAGCCCCAGCATTTT.

V is TRBV10-3 and J is TRBJ2-3, with 7 bases matching TRBD2. After removal of 2 bases from V and 3 bases from J, the junction contained 5 bases not matched to a gene. Germline lookup yields CDR1 ENHRY and CDR2 SYGVKD. The length of the CDR3 is 15 residues. The CDR3 region is CAISEGGSTTDTQYF. In DNA form, the CDR3 reads TGTGCCATCAGTGAGGGCGGGAGCACAACAGATACGCAGTATTTT.

This rearrangement joins TRBV5-1 to TRBJ1-4; D call uncertain. Deletions cut 5 bases from V and 6 bases from J, with 14 bases between. The CDR3 covers 14 residues. CDR1 and CDR2 from the germline V gene are SGHRS and YFSETQ. CDR3 in DNA: TGCGCCAGCAGTACCAGAAGGTTCGATGAAAAACTGTTTTTT. Translated: CASSTRRFDEKLFF. Combining the CDR3 with reference TRBV5-1 and TRBJ1-4 gives the whole variable domain KAGVTQTPRYLIKTRGQQVTLSCSPISGHRSVSWYQQTPGQGLQFLFEYFSETQRNKGNFPGRFSGRQFSNSRSEMNVSTLELGDSALYLCASSTRRFDEKLFFGSGTQLSVL.

V gene TRBV9 combines with J gene TRBJ1-2; TRBD1 agrees at 9 bases. The CDR3 is made up of 17 amino acids. The germline CDR1 and CDR2 sequences are SGDLS and YYNGEE. Germline trimming cut 0 bases from V and 4 bases from J; bases unmatched to any gene: 10. CDR3 sequence: CASSVDGTGITGYGYTF. In DNA form, the CDR3 reads TGTGCCAGCAGCGTAGACGGGACAGGGATTACGGGCTATGGCTACACCTTC.

The chain combines TRBV6-5 with TRBJ1-6; D is undetermined. V was trimmed by 7 bases and J by 7 bases, leaving 17 bases between them. The CDR3 is 15 residues long. The germline gives CDR1 MNHEY, CDR2 SVGAGI. The CDR3 DNA reads as TGTGCCAGCACTCCTTCAGGCCTAGGGAATTCACCCCTCCACTTT. Its translation is CASTPSGLGNSPLHF.

This chain joins TRBV10-2 and TRBJ1-3; D perhaps matches TRBD1 (6 bases). Trimming cost V 2 bases and J 0 bases, with 17 bases left between them. Per the germline V gene, CDR1 is WSHSY and CDR2 is SAAADI. The CDR3 length is 18 residues. The CDR3 region is CASSEVGGQLRSGNTIYF. CDR3 nucleotide sequence: TGCGCCAGCAGTGAGGTTGGAGGACAGCTCCGCTCTGGAAACACCATATATTTT.

V gene TRBV5-1 combines with J gene TRBJ1-6, with unresolved D. V lost 3 bases and J 7 bases, leaving 14 bases between the germline ends. CDR1 and CDR2 (germline): SGHRS, YFSETQ. CDR3 length: 15 residues. The CDR3 loop reads CASSYDMGRNSPLHF. The CDR3, as DNA: TGCGCCAGCAGCTATGACATGGGAAGGAATTCACCCCTCCACTTT.

This clone has just one count. The chain couples TRBV6-1 to TRBJ2-5; 15 bases match TRBD2. Trimming cost V 0 bases and J 1 base; bases outside gene matches: 6. This CDR3 has 19 amino acids. Germline loops: CDR1 MNHNS, CDR2 SASEGT. CDR3 nucleotide sequence: TGTGCCAGCAGTGAAGCGCCCGGACTAGCGGGGGGGCCCCAAGAGACCCAGTACTTC. It yields the protein CASSEAPGLAGGPQETQYF.

The rearrangement joins TRBV5-4 to TRBJ2-2; the D gene is possibly TRBD2 (6 bases). The CDR3 runs to 15 residues. V shed 0 bases and J shed 3 bases, with 9 bases lying between them. The germline V gene has CDR1 SGHNT and CDR2 YYREEE (reference sequence). CDR3 sequence: CASSLAGEYTGELFF. The DNA of the CDR3 is TGTGCCAGCAGCTTGGCGGGAGAGTACACCGGGGAGCTGTTTTTT.

The chain employs TRBV9 and TRBJ1-4; D is unresolved. This CDR3 contains 13 residues. V was cut by 6 bases and J by 8 bases, with 14 bases left in between. Per germline, CDR1 SGDLS and CDR2 YYNGEE. The CDR3 region is CASKNPVGEKLFF. The CDR3 DNA reads TGTGCCAGCAAAAACCCGGTGGGGGAAAAACTGTTTTTT.

CDR3 protein: CAIQPGRNTEAFF. Written as DNA, the CDR3 is TGTGCCATCCAACCGGGACGGAACACTGAAGCTTTCTTT. V gene TRBV10-3 combines with J gene TRBJ1-1; maybe TRBD1 (5 bases). CDR1 is ENHRY, CDR2 SYGVKD, per germline. Trimming stripped 8 bases from V and 1 base from J, with 11 bases between. The CDR3 length is 13 residues.

The genes are TRBV9 and TRBJ1-3; 12 bases fit TRBD1. The CDR3 contains 16 residues. V lost 1 base and J lost 8; bases outside the gene matches: 7. Per germline, CDR1 SGDLS and CDR2 YYNGEE. The CDR3 DNA is TGTGCCAGCAGCGTAAGGGGGACAGGGGGCATAGACACCATATATTTT. This codes for CASSVRGTGGIDTIYF.

The J gene is TRBJ2-1, the V gene TRBV5-1; 7 bases line up with TRBD2. Trimming removed 0 bases from V and 10 bases from J; junction bases left unmatched: 13. CDR3 length: 16 amino acids. The germline V gene encodes CDR1 SGHRS and CDR2 YFSETQ. CDR3 DNA sequence: TGCGCCAGCAGCTTGGCGGGGGGACCCCTCACTGGGGAGCAGTTCTTC. Amino acids: CASSLAGGPLTGEQFF.

V is TRBV30 and J is TRBJ2-2; 10 nucleotides align to TRBD1. This CDR3 has 16 residues. CDR1 GTSNPN and CDR2 SVGIG come from the germline V gene (reference sequence). Unmatched junction bases numbered 9, after V lost 1 base and J lost 7 bases. DNA of the CDR3: TGTGCCTGGAGTGCGACAGGGGGCGCGAGGATCGGGGAGCTGTTTTTT. Protein sequence: CAWSATGGARIGELFF.

This rearrangement joins TRBV6-2 or TRBV6-3 to TRBJ2-7; 8 bases map to TRBD1. The CDR3 covers 16 residues. The germline V gene encodes CDR1 MNHEY and CDR2 SVGEGT. Trimming took 0 bases from V and 3 from J; bases not matched to a gene: 7. In nucleotides, the CDR3 is TGTGCCAGCAGTTACTCCCGGACAGGGAGGTACTACGAGCAGTACTTC. It encodes CASSYSRTGRYYEQYF.

The chain employs TRBV7-2 and TRBJ2-1, with TRBD1 identical over 11 bases. CDR1 is SGHTA and CDR2 is FQGNSA in the germline V gene. The CDR3 consists of 16 residues. Losses at the gene ends were 4 bases for V and 5 bases for J; bases not matched to a gene: 7. In nucleotides, the CDR3 is TGTGCCAGCAGCTCGCTAGGACAGGGGGCTAACAATGAGCAGTTCTTC. It yields the protein CASSSLGQGANNEQFF. Supplemented by reference TRBV7-2 and TRBJ2-1, the full variable domain reads GAGVSQSPSNKVTEKGKDVELRCDPISGHTALYWYRQSLGQGLEFLIYFQGNSAPDKSGLPSDRFSAERTGGSVSTLTIQRTQQEDSAVYLCASSSLGQGANNEQFFGPGTRLTVL.

This chain uses TRBV4-3 with TRBJ1-5; TRBD1 aligns across 8 bases. V was pared by 3 bases and J by 6 bases, with 7 bases of the junction left unmatched. CDR1 LGHNA and CDR2 YSLEER come from the germline V gene. The CDR3 runs to 15 residues. The CDR3 DNA is TGCGCCAGCAGCCAGAAGACAGGGGCGAGTCAGCCCCAGCATTTT. Encoded protein: CASSQKTGASQPQHF.